Detailed here is one T cell receptor beta chain. Original processing notes: Amplified reference gene primers provided the basis for estimating nucleated cell counts. The method was immunoSEQ multiplex PCR; TCRdb's version includes in-frame clones alone and lacks a portion of them. V, J and clone size are those of that table, while D and trimming were read from the DNA. The table records around 100,000 clones, roughly 80% of them present only once. The data stem from a study of blood T cell repertoires in COVID-19. Study-wide background: Acute and convalescent COVID-19 samples came from the United States, Italy and Spain. From T cells, B-cell-depleted T cells, or PBMCs came the material, which was cDNA or gDNA.

Trimming left V 4 bases short and J 5 bases short, with 20 bases between. This CDR3 has 16 amino acids. Germline loops: CDR1 LNHDA, CDR2 SQIVND (reference sequence). The sample taken for sequencing was peripheral blood. The rearrangement joins TRBV19 to TRBJ1-1; D possibly corresponds to TRBD1 (5 bases). This receptor was taken from a man between 45 and 60 years old with acute or convalescent COVID-19. The CDR3 bases are TGTGCCAGTAGTACCCTGTCTTCCTTGGGGGGTACTGAAGCTTTCTTT. It yields the protein CASSTLSSLGGTEAFF. Full variable domain (rest looked up from reference TRBV19 and TRBJ1-1): DGGITQSPKYLFRKEGQNVTLSCEQNLNHDAMYWYRQDPGQGLRLIYYSQIVNDFQKGDIAEGYSVSREKKESFPLTVTSAQKNPTAFYLCASSTLSSLGGTEAFFGQGTRLTVV.